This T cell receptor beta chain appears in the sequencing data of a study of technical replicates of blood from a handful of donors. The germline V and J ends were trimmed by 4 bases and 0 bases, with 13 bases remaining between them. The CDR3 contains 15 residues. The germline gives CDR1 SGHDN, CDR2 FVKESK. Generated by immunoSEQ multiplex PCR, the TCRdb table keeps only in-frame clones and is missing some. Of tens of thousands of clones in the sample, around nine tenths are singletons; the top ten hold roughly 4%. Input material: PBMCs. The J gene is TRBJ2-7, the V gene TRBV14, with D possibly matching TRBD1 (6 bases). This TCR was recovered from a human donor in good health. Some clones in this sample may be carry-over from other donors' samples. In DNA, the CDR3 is TGTGCCAGCAGCCCCGGGACACCGTTCTCCTACGAGCAGTACTTC. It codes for CASSPGTPFSYEQYF.